The clone carrying this T cell receptor (beta chain) was seen only a few times. The antigen remains unidentified. This record belongs to a study of T-cell memory formation after mild COVID-19. Study-level findings and limits: In pre-infection memory, a portion of responding clones appeared, which suggested that cross-reactive memory joined.

From 5'RACE with constant-segment primers came TCR alpha and TCR beta cDNA libraries that carried sample barcodes and UMIs. TCRdb re-called the 5' RACE reads through MiXCR, storing one row per CDR3 protein. Here the sample spans roughly 250,000 distinct CDR3 sequences, 16% being singletons. The ends were cut back, 3 bases at V and 4 bases at J, with 9 bases in the middle. This CDR3 has 13 amino acids. The source material was PBMCs or a T cell subset sorted from them (not recorded which). This sequence was found in a man between 18 and 29 years old who had mild COVID-19 (a few samples of this study predate the infection). Cell type and time point are not known. The rearrangement joins TRBV12-3 or TRBV12-4 to TRBJ1-1; D remains unclear. The CDR3 region is CASSLSIVTEAFF. The CDR3 DNA reads as TGTGCCAGCAGTTTGAGCATTGTCACTGAAGCTTTCTTT.